A single sample is the source of the 19 T cell receptor beta chains below, sequenced in a study of CD8+ T cells in alopecia areata. The sequencing template was cDNA reverse transcribed from extracted RNA. Produced via immunoSEQ multiplex PCR; TCRdb's table is partial and in-frame only. Of about 120,000 clones listed, around 56% are singletons. The treatment was: oral pan-JAK inhibitor, 5-10 mg twice daily. Sequenced material: CD4+ T cells sorted from blood, taken at week 4, from a patient treated with tofacitinib. The receptors come from a human donor with alopecia areata.

The chain combines TRBV5-1 with TRBJ2-1; maybe TRBD2 (6 bases). Germline CDR1 reads SGHRS; CDR2 reads YFSETQ. V dropped 1 base and J dropped 9 bases, with 11 bases sitting between them. The CDR3 runs 13 residues. CDR3 amino acids: CASSLWGDGEQFF. The CDR3 DNA is TGCGCCAGCAGCTTGTGGGGGGATGGTGAGCAGTTCTTC.

V is TRBV6-4 and J is TRBJ1-1; D ambiguous. V shed 5 bases and J shed 1 base, with 17 bases lying between them. Germline V gene sequence: CDR1 MRHNA, CDR2 SNTAGT. The CDR3 length is 16 residues. The CDR3 DNA is TGTGCCAGCAGTTTATCTACGGGAATCTCGAACACTGAAGCTTTCTTT. Residues: CASSLSTGISNTEAFF.

The CDR3 DNA is TGCGCCAGCAGCTCGGGCGGGGAACCCCAAGAGACCCAGTACTTC. Encoded protein: CASSSGGEPQETQYF. The chain couples TRBV5-1 to TRBJ2-5; tentative D call: TRBD2 (6 bases). Germline assignment: CDR1 SGHRS and CDR2 YFSETQ. V was cut by 3 bases and J by 1 base, with 13 bases left in between. The CDR3 is 15 amino acids.

This clone was detected only a few times. This sequence joins TRBV6-1 and TRBJ2-5; TRBD1 matches at 8 bases. J lost 3 bases, V lost 4 bases, and 7 bases had no gene match. The CDR3 contains 15 residues. Germline CDR1 and CDR2: MNHNS and SASEGT. Here the CDR3 reads CASSVPGTGKETQYF. CDR3 DNA: TGTGCCAGCAGTGTACCCGGGACAGGAAAAGAGACCCAGTACTTC.

The chain combines TRBV29-1 with TRBJ2-3; 7 bases are shared with TRBD1. With V trimmed by 6 bases and J by 3 bases, 6 bases remained unmatched. The CDR3 is made up of 13 amino acids. The V gene's germline CDR1 is SQVTM and CDR2 ANQGSEA. The DNA for the CDR3 is TGCAGCGTGGGCAACAGGGGTACAGATACGCAGTATTTT. Its translation is CSVGNRGTDTQYF.

This clone has a handful of counts. The V call is TRBV2, the J call TRBJ2-2, with D tentatively TRBD2 (7 bases). The CDR3 loop spans 15 amino acids. The germline CDR1 and CDR2 sequences are SNHLY and FYNNEI. The V gene lost 3 bases and the J gene lost 7 bases, with 15 bases spanning the gap. CDR3 in amino acids: CASSDPGGVVGELFF. In nucleotides, the CDR3 is TGTGCCAGCAGTGATCCGGGGGGCGTTGTCGGGGAGCTGTTTTTT.

This clone has just a few counts. V is TRBV7-9 and J is TRBJ2-3, with a possible D match to TRBD2 (5 bases). V was cut by 0 bases and J by 1 base, with 8 bases left in between. The germline CDR1 and CDR2 sequences are SEHNR and FQNEAQ (reference sequence). The CDR3 runs 15 residues. The CDR3 sequence: CASSLASVRTDTQYF. In DNA, the CDR3 is TGTGCCAGCAGCTTAGCTAGCGTTCGCACAGATACGCAGTATTTT.

V usage is TRBV29-1 and J usage is TRBJ1-5, with D possibly being TRBD1 (6 bases). Germline V gene lookup returns CDR1 SQVTM and CDR2 ANQGSEA. The CDR3 loop spans 13 amino acids. The ends were cut back, 4 bases at V and 6 bases at J, with 13 bases in the middle. CDR3 region: CSVGAGESQPQHF. The CDR3 coding sequence is TGCAGCGTTGGGGCAGGGGAGAGTCAGCCCCAGCATTTT.

The genes are TRBV30 and TRBJ1-4; 9 bases fit TRBD1. The CDR3 runs 15 residues. Germline lookup yields CDR1 GTSNPN and CDR2 SVGIG (reference sequence). J gave up 7 bases and V 2 bases, and 8 bases lay outside the gene matches. The CDR3 nucleotides read TGTGCCTGGAGTTACAACAGGGGGCTAGGTGAAAAACTGTTTTTT. Its protein is CAWSYNRGLGEKLFF.

The sample holds a few counts of this clone. V usage is TRBV11-2 and J usage is TRBJ1-1; D unresolved. Germline CDR1 SGHAT, CDR2 FQNNGV. V was pared by 2 bases and J by 4 bases, with 11 bases between. There are 14 residues in the CDR3. CDR3 residues: CASSLLQGFTEAFF. DNA for the CDR3: TGTGCCAGCAGCTTACTACAAGGGTTCACTGAAGCTTTCTTT.

V is TRBV30 and J is TRBJ1-5; tentative D call: TRBD1 (5 bases). Trimming left V 4 bases short and J 3 bases short, with 10 bases between. This CDR3 region has 13 residues. Germline V gives CDR1 GTSNPN, CDR2 SVGIG (reference sequence). The CDR3 coding sequence is TGTGCCTGGACCACAGGTTTCAATCAGCCCCAGCATTTT. Its translation: CAWTTGFNQPQHF.

V usage is TRBV5-1 and J usage is TRBJ1-5, with 9 bases that match TRBD1. Unmatched junction bases numbered 2, after V lost 0 bases and J lost 1 base. This CDR3 has 16 residues. In germline, CDR1 is SGHRS, CDR2 YFSETQ. The chain's CDR3 is CASSLGDRASNQPQHF. As DNA, the CDR3 is TGCGCCAGCAGCTTGGGGGACAGGGCCAGCAATCAGCCCCAGCATTTT.

This clone was seen more than once but under ten times. The CDR3 DNA sequence: TGCGCCAGCAGCCAAGGACCGGGCCCCCTTGAAAAACTGTTTTTT. Encoded protein: CASSQGPGPLEKLFF. The chain is built from TRBV4-1 and TRBJ1-4, with D uncertain. The CDR3 runs 15 residues. The germline V gene encodes CDR1 MGHRA and CDR2 YSYEKL. Trimming pared 1 base from V and 7 bases from J, leaving 13 bases between.

The V call is TRBV5-1, the J call TRBJ2-7; tentative D call: TRBD1 (6 bases). Per germline, CDR1 SGHRS and CDR2 YFSETQ. This CDR3 contains 14 residues. The ends were cut back, 4 bases at V and 3 bases at J, with 14 bases in the middle. The CDR3 DNA sequence: TGCGCCAGCAGCCCCCGCCCAGGGGACTACGAGCAGTACTTC. This codes for CASSPRPGDYEQYF.

V and J are TRBV5-1 and TRBJ2-1; D gene ambiguous. This CDR3 is 13 amino acids long. Per germline, CDR1 SGHRS and CDR2 YFSETQ. Trimming left V 4 bases short and J 1 base short, with 6 bases between. CDR3: CASSAGSYNEQFF. CDR3 nucleotides: TGCGCCAGCAGCGCCGGATCCTACAATGAGCAGTTCTTC.

The chain has TRBV30 and TRBJ2-1, with 8 bases aligning to TRBD1. Trimming removed 7 bases from V and 3 bases from J; junction bases left unmatched: 5. This CDR3 region has 13 residues. Per the germline V gene, CDR1 is GTSNPN and CDR2 is SVGIG (reference sequence). CDR3 residues: CALDRAHYNEQFF. CDR3 nucleotides: TGTGCCTTGGACAGGGCTCACTACAATGAGCAGTTCTTC.

The chain employs TRBV5-1 and TRBJ1-1; TRBD1 matches at 9 bases. Germline assignment: CDR1 SGHRS and CDR2 YFSETQ. The ends lost 0 bases at V and 1 base at J; junction bases unmatched: 13. This CDR3 has 19 amino acids. Here the CDR3 DNA reads TGCGCCAGCAGCTTGGCCAATACAGGGGGCCTCAAGGGGAACACTGAAGCTTTCTTT. Its translation: CASSLANTGGLKGNTEAFF.

The genes are TRBV29-1 and TRBJ1-4, with 7 bases lining up with TRBD1. Germline assignment: CDR1 SQVTM and CDR2 ANQGSEA. This CDR3 is 13 amino acids long. V shed 5 bases and J 4 bases; nucleotides not matched to a gene: 4. CDR3 region: CSVPGQNNEKLFF. DNA of the CDR3: TGCAGCGTTCCGGGACAGAATAATGAAAAACTGTTTTTT.

This clone has a handful of counts. This chain joins TRBV7-8 and TRBJ2-2; D is possibly TRBD2 (5 bases). CDR3 length equals 17 residues. V dropped 8 bases and J dropped 5 bases, with 24 bases sitting between them. Germline V CDR1 and CDR2: SGHVS, FQNEAQ. The CDR3 reads CASRYDSGKIGTGELFF. DNA of the CDR3: TGTGCCAGCCGTTACGATTCCGGGAAGATAGGGACCGGGGAGCTGTTTTTT.